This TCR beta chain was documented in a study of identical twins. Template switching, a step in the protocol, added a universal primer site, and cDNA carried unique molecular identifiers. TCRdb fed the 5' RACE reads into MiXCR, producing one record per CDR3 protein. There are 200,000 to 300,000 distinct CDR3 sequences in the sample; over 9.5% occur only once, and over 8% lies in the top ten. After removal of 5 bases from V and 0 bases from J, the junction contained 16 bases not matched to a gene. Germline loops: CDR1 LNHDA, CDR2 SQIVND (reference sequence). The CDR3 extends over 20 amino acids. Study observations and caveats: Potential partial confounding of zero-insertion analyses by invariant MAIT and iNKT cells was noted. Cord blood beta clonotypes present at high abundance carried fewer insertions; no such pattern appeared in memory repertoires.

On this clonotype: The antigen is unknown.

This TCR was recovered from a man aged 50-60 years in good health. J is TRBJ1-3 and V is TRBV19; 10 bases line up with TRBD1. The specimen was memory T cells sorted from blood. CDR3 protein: CASSPFRQGAVTRSGNTIYF. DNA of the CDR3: TGTGCCAGTAGTCCCTTCCGACAGGGGGCTGTCACCCGCTCTGGAAACACCATATATTTT.